One and the same sample provided the 22 T cell receptor beta chains below, sequenced in a study of T cell repertoires in cytomegalovirus infection. TCRdb reprocessed the reads with MiXCR, giving one entry per CDR3 protein. The sample records about 130,000 distinct CDR3 sequences, 20% to 30% being singletons. The antigens these receptors bind are not known. The sequencing sample was made of PBMCs, sequenced either directly or after in vitro stimulation (not recorded which). The receptors stem from a human donor in good health (CMV status not recorded). Some clones in this sample may be carry-over from other donors' samples.

The chain couples TRBV6-5 to TRBJ2-1, with 9 nucleotides matching TRBD1. V shed 6 bases, J shed 0 bases, and the junction held 3 bases outside the gene matches. The CDR3 has 15 residues. Germline V gene data show CDR1 as MNHEY and CDR2 as SVGAGI. CDR3 DNA: TGTGCCAGCAGGGCGGACAGGGGCTCCTACAATGAGCAGTTCTTC. It codes for CASRADRGSYNEQFF.

This clonotype was seen repeatedly, ten times or more. V usage is TRBV28 and J usage is TRBJ1-3, with TRBD1 identical over 7 bases. J gave up 4 bases and V 6 bases, and 6 bases lay outside the gene matches. Germline V gives CDR1 MDHEN, CDR2 SYDVKM. The length of the CDR3 is 14 residues. CDR3 amino acids: CASRPGGKGNTIYF. DNA of the CDR3: TGTGCCAGCAGGCCAGGGGGAAAAGGAAACACCATATATTTT.

CDR3 loop: CASSSEVAFF. For the CDR3, the DNA is TGTGCCAGCAGCTCCGAAGTAGCTTTCTTT. V gene TRBV11-2 combines with J gene TRBJ1-1; no firm D call. V lost 4 bases to trimming and J lost 10 bases, with 7 bases between them. The CDR3 runs to 10 residues. Germline values: CDR1 SGHAT, CDR2 FQNNGV.

This clonotype appeared a few times. The genes are TRBV12-3 or TRBV12-4 and TRBJ2-5; 7 bases are shared with TRBD1. There are 14 residues in the CDR3. Unmatched junction bases numbered 6, after V lost 6 bases and J lost 2 bases. CDR3 amino acids: CASRKGTVQETQYF. The CDR3 DNA reads TGTGCCAGCAGAAAAGGGACAGTACAAGAGACCCAGTACTTC.

This sequence joins TRBV6-8 and TRBJ1-4; no clear D gene. Trimming removed 5 bases at V and 13 bases at J, with 11 bases between. The CDR3 sequence is 11 residues long. Germline V gene sequence: CDR1 MNHGY, CDR2 SAAAGT. CDR3: CASSPRPGLFF. As DNA, the CDR3 is TGTGCCAGCAGTCCCCGACCTGGACTGTTTTTT.

The table lists this clonotype with a few counts. V and J are TRBV27 and TRBJ1-1; D possibly corresponds to TRBD1 (6 bases). CDR3 length: 14 amino acids. V shed 2 bases and J shed 1 base, with 8 bases lying between them. CDR1 is MNHEY and CDR2 is SMNVEV in the germline V gene (reference sequence). CDR3: CASSLRTANTEAFF. Here the CDR3 DNA reads TGTGCCAGCAGTTTACGGACAGCGAACACTGAAGCTTTCTTT.

The chain recombines TRBV19 with TRBJ1-5; D is unresolved. Trimming took off 5 bases at V and 5 bases at J, with 25 bases between the two ends. Germline CDR1 reads LNHDA; CDR2 reads SQIVND (reference sequence). CDR3 length: 18 residues. The CDR3 here is CASSGLFAGWLRDQPQHF. CDR3 DNA: TGTGCCAGTAGTGGCTTATTCGCTGGATGGTTAAGAGATCAGCCCCAGCATTTT.

The rearrangement uses TRBV12-3 or TRBV12-4 and TRBJ1-1; the D is unclear. V was clipped by 6 bases and J by 2 bases, with 16 bases between them. This CDR3 is 15 amino acids long. The CDR3 protein is CASSSSPSGNTEAFF. In DNA form, the CDR3 reads TGTGCCAGCAGCTCCTCCCCCAGCGGTAACACTGAAGCTTTCTTT.

This clonotype was seen more than once but under ten times. As DNA, the CDR3 is TGTGCCAGCAGCTTAAACCCCAGCACACAGACCCAGTACTTC. Residues: CASSLNPSTQTQYF. J is TRBJ2-5 and V is TRBV7-2; D is unclear. This CDR3 has 14 amino acids. CDR1 is SGHTA, CDR2 FQGNSA, per germline. V was pared by 2 bases and J by 6 bases, with 13 bases between. The full variable domain, rest sourced from reference TRBV7-2 and TRBJ2-5, is GAGVSQSPSNKVTEKGKDVELRCDPISGHTALYWYRQSLGQGLEFLIYFQGNSAPDKSGLPSDRFSAERTGGSVSTLTIQRTQQEDSAVYLCASSLNPSTQTQYFGPGTRLLVL.

This chain connects TRBV11-2 to TRBJ2-3, with a weak D call TRBD1 (7 bases). CDR3 size: 13 residues. From germline, CDR1 is SGHAT and CDR2 FQNNGV. V was shortened by 5 bases and J by 8 bases, with 14 bases between the two germline ends. CDR3 sequence: CASSLGTAGTQYF. CDR3 DNA sequence: TGTGCCAGCAGCCTTGGGACAGCGGGTACGCAGTATTTT.

In DNA, the CDR3 is TGTGCCATCGGACGAGGGGCGGAATACAATGAGCAGTTCTTC. The encoded protein is CAIGRGAEYNEQFF. This sequence joins TRBV10-3 and TRBJ2-1; either TRBD1 or TRBD2 may supply D (5 bases each). The CDR3 is 14 residues long. Trimming removed 8 bases from V and 4 bases from J, with 15 bases in between. CDR1 ENHRY and CDR2 SYGVKD come from the germline V gene.

This clonotype has only a few counts. The V and J genes are TRBV7-8 and TRBJ2-5; TRBD2 is a possible D gene (5 bases). CDR1 and CDR2 from the germline V gene are SGHVS and FQNEAQ. V shed 1 base and J shed 4 bases, with 19 bases lying between them. The CDR3 is 17 residues long. The CDR3 nucleotides are TGTGCCAGCAGCTTAGGGGAGAACTACGCCTTCGGAGAGACCCAGTACTTC. It specifies CASSLGENYAFGETQYF.

This clonotype was observed many times. The chain is built from TRBV7-2 and TRBJ1-1; 8 bases agree with TRBD1. The CDR3 runs 17 residues. Germline CDR1 and CDR2: SGHTA and FQGNSA. The trim removed 0 bases at V and 1 base at J, leaving 7 bases unmatched. The CDR3 nucleotides read TGTGCCAGCAGCTTAGCGGGGACCGGGACAGGGAACACTGAAGCTTTCTTT. Translation: CASSLAGTGTGNTEAFF.

The rearrangement links TRBV28 to TRBJ2-3; no reliable D call. Germline V gives CDR1 MDHEN, CDR2 SYDVKM. CDR3 length: 12 residues. V was shortened by 3 bases and J by 5 bases, with 6 bases between the two germline ends. The DNA of the CDR3 is TGTGCCAGCAGTTTTCGAGGAGATACGCAGTATTTT. Encoded protein: CASSFRGDTQYF.

This clonotype was seen at least ten times. V and J are TRBV13 and TRBJ2-7; 8 bases are shared with TRBD2. This CDR3 region has 19 residues. The V and J ends lost 4 bases and 1 base, in that order; junction bases with no gene match: 18. From germline, CDR1 is PRHDT and CDR2 FYEKMQ (reference sequence). This CDR3 reads CASSSRTGFSGDQSYEQYF. The CDR3 region has the DNA TGTGCCAGCAGCTCCAGAACAGGGTTTAGCGGGGATCAGTCCTACGAGCAGTACTTC.

This clonotype was detected many times. CDR3 nucleotides: TGTGCCAGCAGCTTAGGGGCTCCACAAAACTCCTACAATGAGCAGTTCTTC. Protein: CASSLGAPQNSYNEQFF. The chain has TRBV7-6 and TRBJ2-1; no clear D. The CDR3 has 17 amino acids. Germline V CDR1 and CDR2: SGHVS, FNYEAQ. V was trimmed by 1 base and J by 0 bases, leaving 13 bases between them.

This clonotype appeared many times. The rearrangement links TRBV7-2 to TRBJ1-4, with TRBD1 matching over 8 bases. Germline assignment: CDR1 SGHTA and CDR2 FQGNSA. The CDR3 is 14 amino acids. Unmatched junction bases numbered 7, after V lost 5 bases and J lost 8 bases. CDR3 sequence reads: CASSADRGGEKLFF. The CDR3 nucleotides are TGTGCCAGCAGCGCCGACAGGGGTGGCGAAAAACTGTTTTTT.

The rearrangement links TRBV19 to TRBJ1-4; 7 bases line up with TRBD1. CDR3 length equals 14 residues. Germline V gives CDR1 LNHDA, CDR2 SQIVND (reference sequence). With V trimmed by 4 bases and J by 8 bases, 7 bases remained unmatched. The CDR3 reads CASSKQGQGEKLFF. As DNA, the CDR3 is TGTGCCAGTAGTAAACAGGGGCAAGGGGAAAAACTGTTTTTT.

CDR3 DNA: TGTGCCAGCAGCAACAGCGGGAGGTCGGACGAGCAGTACTTC. This codes for CASSNSGRSDEQYF. The rearrangement links TRBV6-1 to TRBJ2-7; 9 bases match TRBD2. Germline CDR1 MNHNS, CDR2 SASEGT. The CDR3 covers 14 residues. Unmatched junction bases numbered 8, after V lost 6 bases and J lost 5 bases.

The chain's CDR3 is CASRIGAGNYGYTF. DNA of the CDR3: TGCGCCAGCAGGATAGGGGCGGGGAACTATGGCTACACCTTC. The J gene is TRBJ1-2, the V gene TRBV5-1, with D possibly TRBD1 on 5 matching bases. V dropped 5 bases and J dropped 2 bases, with 13 bases sitting between them. The CDR3 loop spans 14 amino acids. Looked up from germline, CDR1 is SGHRS and CDR2 is YFSETQ.

This sequence joins TRBV7-7 and TRBJ2-1; D uncertain. The germline CDR1 and CDR2 sequences are SSHAT and FNYEAQ (reference sequence). This CDR3 has 15 amino acids. V lost 5 bases, J lost 4 bases, and 15 bases lay in between. DNA of the CDR3: TGTGCCAGCAGCGCTGACTCCTCTATTTACAATGAGCAGTTCTTC. Amino acid sequence: CASSADSSIYNEQFF.

This clonotype was recorded at least ten times. This sequence joins TRBV6-1 and TRBJ1-2, with TRBD1 matching over 10 bases. Germline trimming cut 10 bases from V and 5 bases from J; bases unmatched to any gene: 10. The germline gives CDR1 MNHNS, CDR2 SASEGT. This CDR3 has 14 amino acids. The CDR3 is CAIRGTGEGYGYTF. CDR3 DNA sequence: TGTGCCATAAGAGGGACAGGGGAGGGGTATGGCTACACCTTC.